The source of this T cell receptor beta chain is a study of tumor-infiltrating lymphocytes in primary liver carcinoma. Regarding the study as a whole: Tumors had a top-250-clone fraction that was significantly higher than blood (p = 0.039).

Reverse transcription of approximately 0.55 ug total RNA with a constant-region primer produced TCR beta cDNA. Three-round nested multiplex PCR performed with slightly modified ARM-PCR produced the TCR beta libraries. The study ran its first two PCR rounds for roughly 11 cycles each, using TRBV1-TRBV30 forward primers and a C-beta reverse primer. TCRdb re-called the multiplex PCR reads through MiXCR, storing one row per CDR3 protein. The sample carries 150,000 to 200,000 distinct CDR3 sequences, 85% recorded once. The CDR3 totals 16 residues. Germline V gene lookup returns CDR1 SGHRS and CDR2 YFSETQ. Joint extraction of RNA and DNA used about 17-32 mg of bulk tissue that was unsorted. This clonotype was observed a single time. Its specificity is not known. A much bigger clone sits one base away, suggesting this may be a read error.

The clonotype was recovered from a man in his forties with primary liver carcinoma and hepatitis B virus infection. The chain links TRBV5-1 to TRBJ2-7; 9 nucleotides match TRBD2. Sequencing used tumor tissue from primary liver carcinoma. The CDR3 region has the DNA TGCGCCAGCAGCTTAGAATCTAGCGGGATCGCCTACGAGCAGCACTTC. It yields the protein CASSLESSGIAYEQHF.